Below are 12 T cell receptor beta chains sequenced from a single sample in a study of blood T cell repertoires in COVID-19. Sequencing used immunoSEQ multiplex PCR; TCRdb keeps in-frame clones, though not all of them. The profile shows 65,000 to 70,000 clones, approximately 86% of them singletons. Sample: peripheral blood. Source of these receptors: a man in his forties or fifties with acute or convalescent COVID-19.

As regards this clone: A read error may account for a junction end that differs from germline. The V call is TRBV6-5, the J call TRBJ2-7; D may be TRBD1 (5 bases). CDR1 and CDR2 from the germline V gene are MNHEY and SVGAGI. This CDR3 spans 12 amino acids. The CDR3 region has the DNA TGTGCCAGCAGTTACGGGCAGGGCATCCAGAACTTC. Its translation is CASSYGQGIQNF.

The chain has TRBV27 and TRBJ2-7, with D unresolved. The V end was cut by 6 bases, the J end by 2 bases, with 14 bases between. In germline, CDR1 is MNHEY, CDR2 SMNVEV (reference sequence). There are 14 residues in the CDR3. In nucleotides, the CDR3 is TGTGCCAGCAGCCGACTGAGTAGTACCTACGAGCAGTACTTC. This encodes CASSRLSSTYEQYF.

This sequence joins TRBV7-2 and TRBJ1-2; 7 bases fit TRBD1. The V segment lost 1 base and the J segment 7 bases; nucleotides outside the gene matches: 6. Per the germline V gene, CDR1 is SGHTA and CDR2 is FQGNSA. This CDR3 has 14 amino acids. The DNA of the CDR3 is TGTGCCAGCAGCTTAGACAGGGGTATTGCTGGCTACACCTTC. It translates to CASSLDRGIAGYTF.

This clone has just one count. The genes are TRBV5-1 and TRBJ2-7; maybe TRBD1 (5 bases). From germline, CDR1 is SGHRS and CDR2 YFSETQ. CDR3 length: 13 residues. Trimming took 1 base from V and 3 from J, leaving 8 bases between them. CDR3 region: CASSLSRDYEQYF. CDR3 DNA sequence: TGCGCCAGCAGCTTGTCCAGGGACTACGAGCAGTACTTC.

J is TRBJ2-5 and V is TRBV12-3 or TRBV12-4; tentative D call: TRBD1 (7 bases). V was shortened by 6 bases and J by 5 bases, with 13 bases between the two germline ends. The CDR3 totals 13 residues. CDR3 nucleotide sequence: TGTGCCAGCAGACCACAGGGGAGGGAGACCCAGTACTTC. Translating it yields CASRPQGRETQYF.

The chain couples TRBV27 to TRBJ2-7, with 10 bases fitting TRBD1. J was trimmed by 4 bases and V by 5 bases; bases with no gene match: 2. Germline CDR1 MNHEY, CDR2 SMNVEV (reference sequence). This CDR3 spans 13 amino acids. The CDR3 sequence: CASSRDRGYEQYF. The CDR3 DNA reads TGTGCCAGCAGTCGGGACAGGGGTTACGAGCAGTACTTC.

This clone was detected a few times. The V call is TRBV9, the J call TRBJ1-2; 9 nucleotides line up with TRBD1. The CDR3 spans 15 residues. Germline trimming cut 4 bases from V and 8 bases from J; bases unmatched to any gene: 12. Looked up from germline, CDR1 is SGDLS and CDR2 is YYNGEE. The CDR3 loop reads CASSSTGGSPGGYTF. The CDR3 DNA is TGTGCCAGCAGCTCAACAGGGGGCAGCCCGGGAGGCTACACCTTC. Combining the CDR3 with reference TRBV9 and TRBJ1-2 gives the whole variable domain DSGVTQTPKHLITATGQRVTLRCSPRSGDLSVYWYQQSLDQGLQFLIQYYNGEERAKGNILERFSAQQFPDLHSELNLSSLELGDSALYFCASSSTGGSPGGYTFGSGTRLTVV.

This clone was found a few times. The chain recombines TRBV9 with TRBJ2-5, with TRBD1 identical over 8 bases. V dropped 2 bases and J dropped 4; count of bases not matched to a gene: 4. The CDR3 is 14 amino acids. Germline CDR1 reads SGDLS; CDR2 reads YYNGEE. The CDR3 loop is CASSVRTGRETQYF. In nucleotides, the CDR3 is TGTGCCAGCAGCGTGCGGACAGGGCGAGAGACCCAGTACTTC.

The chain links TRBV9 to TRBJ1-5, with TRBD1 matching over 9 bases. The germline gives CDR1 SGDLS, CDR2 YYNGEE. The CDR3 covers 14 residues. Germline trimming cut 3 bases from V and 7 bases from J; bases unmatched to any gene: 5. The DNA of the CDR3 is TGTGCCAGCAGCGAGGGACAGGGTTTCCAGCCCCAGCATTTT. Its protein is CASSEGQGFQPQHF.

The CDR3 coding sequence is TGTGCCAGTAGTATAATCGACAGGGGTGGGGACACTGAAGCTTTCTTT. Protein product: CASSIIDRGGDTEAFF. The chain couples TRBV19 to TRBJ1-1; 8 bases map to TRBD1. Germline V gives CDR1 LNHDA, CDR2 SQIVND (reference sequence). CDR3 size: 16 residues. J gave up 3 bases and V 2 bases, and 8 bases lay outside the gene matches.

This clone appeared a single time. The chain uses TRBV3-1 (or the pseudogene TRBV3-2) and TRBJ1-2, with D perhaps TRBD1 (5 bases). V lost 4 bases and J 4 bases, leaving 13 bases between the germline ends. CDR1 is LGHDT, CDR2 YNNKEL, per germline (reference sequence). This CDR3 has 14 residues. CDR3 nucleotides: TGTGCCAGCAGCCCAGCGGGACTCCCCTATGGCTACACCTTC. Its protein is CASSPAGLPYGYTF.

The chain links TRBV28 to TRBJ1-6; no clear D gene. Trimming removed 5 bases at V and 8 bases at J, with 7 bases between. CDR1 and CDR2 from the germline V gene are MDHEN and SYDVKM. The CDR3 consists of 12 residues. In DNA form, the CDR3 reads TGTGCCAGCAGTCTACTACATTCACCCCTCCACTTT. Translating gives CASSLLHSPLHF.